The present entry profiles one TCR beta chain with its context. Time point denoted: pretreatment peripheral blood. The record originates from a study of PD-L1 blockade in urothelial cancer. Study summary: About 90% of the roughly 30 patients comprised males who had bladder-origin urothelial cancer. The analyses of blood took place 3 weeks (second dose) and 6 weeks after treatment start. Patients had received 0 to 3 prior chemotherapy regimens.

Spike-ins of synthetic TCR analog templates went into each PCR. Some clones are missing from TCRdb's copy, which holds only in-frame ones; the method was immunoSEQ multiplex PCR. The table records some 87,000 clones, around 87% of them present only once. Germline-derived CDR1 and CDR2 are SNHLY and FYNNEI. V was clipped by 6 bases and J by 7 bases; unmatched bases: 11. The CDR3 has 17 amino acids. This sequence originates from a man aged 60 to 69 with urothelial cancer. Sequenced material: PBMCs, taken around atezolizumab (anti-PD-L1) treatment. The gene calls are TRBV2 and TRBJ2-3; 15 bases are a match to TRBD2. In nucleotides, the CDR3 is TGTGCCAGCAGAACCGGGACTAGCGGGGGGCCGGCTAATACGCAGTATTTT. Protein: CASRTGTSGGPANTQYF.